The clone carrying this T cell receptor (beta chain) showed up just once. What it binds is not known. The data were obtained in a study of cytomegalovirus exposure and HLA in healthy donors. Study information: The 90 to 150 validation repertoires used a platform that matched the one used for the approximately 620 first-cohort repertoires, as a later analysis reported. Study-wide results and limits: TCR sequences were mostly rare, though some public TCRs occurred in many donors. The study listed 164 cytomegalovirus-associated TCR beta chains.

CDR1 is MNHNS, CDR2 SASEGT, per germline. The CDR3 extends over 13 amino acids. The V and J ends lost 5 bases and 1 base respectively, with 8 bases between them. Assay: immunoSEQ multiplex PCR; the TCRdb copy retains only in-frame clones and omits some. There are 250,000 to 400,000 clones in the sample; around 87% occur only once, and more than 0.9% lies in the top ten. While the first cohort had around 700 subjects, the donors belonged to the separate validation cohort of over a hundred subjects. J is TRBJ1-1 and V is TRBV6-1; D might be TRBD1 (5 bases). The specimen was PBMCs. The clonotype comes from a woman between 25 and 40 years old in good health and CMV-seropositive. In nucleotides, the CDR3 is TGTGCCAGCAGTACAACAGGGAACACTGAAGCTTTCTTT. Its translation is CASSTTGNTEAFF.